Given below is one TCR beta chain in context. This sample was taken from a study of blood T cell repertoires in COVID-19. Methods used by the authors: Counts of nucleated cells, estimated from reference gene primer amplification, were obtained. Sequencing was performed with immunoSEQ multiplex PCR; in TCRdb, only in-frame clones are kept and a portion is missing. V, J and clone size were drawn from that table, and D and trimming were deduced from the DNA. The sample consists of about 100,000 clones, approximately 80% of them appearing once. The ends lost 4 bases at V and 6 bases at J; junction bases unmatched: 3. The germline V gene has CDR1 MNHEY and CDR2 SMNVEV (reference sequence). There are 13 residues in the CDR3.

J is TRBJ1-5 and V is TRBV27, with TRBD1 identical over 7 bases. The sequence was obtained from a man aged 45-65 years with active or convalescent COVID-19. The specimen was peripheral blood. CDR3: CASSSQGGQPQHF. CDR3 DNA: TGTGCCAGCAGTTCGCAGGGGGGTCAGCCCCAGCATTTT.